This paragraph reports one T cell receptor (beta chain). The antigen remains unidentified. Germline assignment: CDR1 MNHEY and CDR2 SVGAGI. The ends lost 6 bases at V and 1 base at J; junction bases unmatched: 3. The length of the CDR3 is 15 residues. The source of the sample is a study of cytomegalovirus exposure and HLA in healthy donors. Study-level results: Later analysis suggested links between common viral pathogens and several top significant clusters.

Use of 60 Vbeta and 13 Jbeta primers characterized the PCR. Profiled with immunoSEQ multiplex PCR; TCRdb holds only in-frame clones, not every one. Its table lists fewer than 70,000 clones. The chain is built from TRBV6-5 and TRBJ2-1, with TRBD2 matching over 10 bases. The receptor comes from a man aged 25 to 40 in good health and CMV-seropositive. Material: PBMCs. The CDR3 region is CASRQGLASYNEQFF. The CDR3 bases are TGTGCCAGCAGGCAGGGACTAGCGTCCTACAATGAGCAGTTCTTC.